This T cell receptor (beta chain) was sequenced for a study of blood T cell repertoires in COVID-19. Across the study: Researchers got acute and convalescent COVID-19 samples from the United States, Italy and Spain. PBMCs, B-cell-depleted T cells, or T cells were the source of the cDNA or gDNA that made up the material.

The J segment lost 3 bases and the V segment lost 2 bases, leaving 5 bases of the junction unmatched. This CDR3 is 15 amino acids long. The germline V gene has CDR1 MNHEY and CDR2 SVGEGT. As processed by the authors: Cell counts per sample came from amplifying reference gene primers. Repertoires were generated with immunoSEQ multiplex PCR, while TCRdb's copy carries only in-frame clones and drops some. That table supplies the V and J calls and clone size; D and trimming were determined from the DNA. This table has 70,000 or so clones, 70% to 80% appearing once. The rearrangement links TRBV6-2 or TRBV6-3 to TRBJ2-7; 9 nucleotides align to TRBD1. This clonotype originated in a human donor in a cohort sampled during active COVID-19. The sequencing input was peripheral blood. The CDR3 sequence: CASSYRDRAHYEQYF. In nucleotides, the CDR3 is TGTGCCAGCAGTTACCGGGACAGGGCCCACTACGAGCAGTACTTC.